This T cell receptor beta chain was obtained from a study of regulatory T cells in long-lasting Graves disease. Indicated time point: newly diagnosed GD, antithyroid drugs for less than 3 months. Researchers made the TCR library from RNA that was extracted from PBMCs. Arm-PCR of CDR3 regions and iRepertoire HTBI primers were the basis on which TCR beta libraries were built. TCRdb itself ran the multiplex PCR reads through MiXCR, one entry per CDR3 protein. The profile covers a few hundred thousand distinct CDR3 sequences, with over 15% appearing a single time and just under 30% taken by the ten largest. Trimming cost V 7 bases and J 5 bases, with 6 bases left between them. This CDR3 has 12 amino acids. Germline V gives CDR1 MDHEN, CDR2 SYDVKM. This clonotype was recorded at least ten times. This same sample was also taken into another study, of T cells in Graves' hyperthyroidism and ophthalmopathy.

The chain couples TRBV28 to TRBJ1-6; perhaps TRBD1 as D (5 bases). The source is a middle-aged man with Graves disease. The sample consisted of peripheral blood mononuclear cells (PBMCs), taken at new diagnosis, from a patient treated with antithyroid drugs. This CDR3 reads CASTGNNSPLHF. The DNA for the CDR3 is TGTGCCAGCACAGGGAATAATTCACCCCTCCACTTT.